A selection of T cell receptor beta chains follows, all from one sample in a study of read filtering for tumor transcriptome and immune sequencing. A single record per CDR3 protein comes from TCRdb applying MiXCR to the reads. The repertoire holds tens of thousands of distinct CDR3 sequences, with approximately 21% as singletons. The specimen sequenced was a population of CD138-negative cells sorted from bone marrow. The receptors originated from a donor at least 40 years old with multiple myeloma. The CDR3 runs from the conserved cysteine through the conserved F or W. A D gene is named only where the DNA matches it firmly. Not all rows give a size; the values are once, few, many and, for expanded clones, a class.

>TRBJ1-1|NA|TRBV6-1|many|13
TGTGCCAGCAACTTACGCTTCGACACTGAAGCTTTCTTT
CASNLRFDTEAFF
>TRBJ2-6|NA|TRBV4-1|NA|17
TGCGCCAGCAGCCAAGATCGGGCGGTCTCTGGGGCCAACGTCCTGACTTTC
CASSQDRAVSGANVLTF
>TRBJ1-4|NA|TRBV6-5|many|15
TGTGCCAGCAGGCGGACAGCCACATCGAATGAAAAACTGTTTTTT
CASRRTATSNEKLFF
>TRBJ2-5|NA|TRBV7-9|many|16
TGTGCCAGCAGCTCCCCCCTAGTGATTAGCCAAGAGACCCAGTACTTC
CASSSPLVISQETQYF
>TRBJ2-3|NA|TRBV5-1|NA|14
TGCGCCAGCAGCTCACAGACAACCACAGATACGCAGTATTTT
CASSSQTTTDTQYF
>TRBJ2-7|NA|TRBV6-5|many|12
TGTGCCGCGGCGAGGAGCTCCTACGAGCAGTACTTC
CAAARSSYEQYF
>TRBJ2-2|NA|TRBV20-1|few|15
TGCAGTGCTAGTTACCGACTAGAATGGGGCGGGGAGCTGTTTTTT
CSASYRLEWGGELFF
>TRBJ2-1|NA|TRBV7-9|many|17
TGTGCCAGCAGCTTAGCGGCCGGGACAAGCTCCTACAATGAGCAGTTCTTC
CASSLAAGTSSYNEQFF
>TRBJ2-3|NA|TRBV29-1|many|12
TGCAGCGTTGAGGGCAGCACAGATACGCAGTATTTT
CSVEGSTDTQYF
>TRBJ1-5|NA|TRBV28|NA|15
TGTGCCAGCAGTTCCCCCGGTTCCAGCAATCAGCCCCAGCATTTT
CASSSPGSSNQPQHF
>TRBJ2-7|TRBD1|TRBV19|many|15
TGTGCCAGTAGTCCGGGGACAGGGAGTGTCTACGAGCAGTACTTC
CASSPGTGSVYEQYF
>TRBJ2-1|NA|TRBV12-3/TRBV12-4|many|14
TGTGCCAGCAATAAAAATGGGGATAACAATGAGCAGTTCTTC
CASNKNGDNNEQFF
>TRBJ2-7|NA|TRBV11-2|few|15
TGTGCCAGCAGTCTAGGATTTGATGGGACTGGCGAGCAGTACTTC
CASSLGFDGTGEQYF
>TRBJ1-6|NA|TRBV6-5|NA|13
TGTGCCAGCAAGCGGGACCATAATTCACCCCTCCACTTT
CASKRDHNSPLHF
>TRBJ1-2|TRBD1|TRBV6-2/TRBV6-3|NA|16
TGTGCCAGCAGATCAGGGGGCAAACTTCCTAACTATGGCTACACCTTC
CASRSGGKLPNYGYTF
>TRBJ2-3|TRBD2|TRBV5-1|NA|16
TGCGCCAGCAGCTTGCGGAGCGGGGGTAGCACAGATACGCAGTATTTT
CASSLRSGGSTDTQYF
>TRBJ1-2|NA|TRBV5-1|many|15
TGCGCCAGCAGCTTGCAGGGGAGTGGGGACTATGGCTACACCTTC
CASSLQGSGDYGYTF
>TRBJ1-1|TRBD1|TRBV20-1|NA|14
TGCAGTGCTAGACCCACAGGGGTCGACACTGAAGCTTTCTTT
CSARPTGVDTEAFF
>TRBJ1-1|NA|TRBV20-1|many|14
TGCAGTGCTAGTCGGGGGTCGGGGAACACTGAAGCTTTCTTT
CSASRGSGNTEAFF
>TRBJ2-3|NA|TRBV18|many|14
TGTGCCAGCTCACCACCTCAGCCCGCAGATACGCAGTATTTT
CASSPPQPADTQYF
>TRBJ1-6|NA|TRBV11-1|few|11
TGTGCCAGCAGCTTAGGGGGGACCCTCCACTTT
CASSLGGTLHF
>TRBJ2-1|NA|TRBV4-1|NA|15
TGCGCCAGCAGCCAAGATATCACAGGCTACAATCAGCAGTTCTTC
CASSQDITGYNQQFF
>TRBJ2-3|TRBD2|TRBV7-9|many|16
TGTGCCAGCAGCAGAGGGACTAGCGGGGTCGCCGATACGCAGTATTTT
CASSRGTSGVADTQYF
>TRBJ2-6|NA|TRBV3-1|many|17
TGTGCCAGCAGCCAAGTTGGAAGACTTTCTGGGGCCAACGTCCTGACTTTC
CASSQVGRLSGANVLTF
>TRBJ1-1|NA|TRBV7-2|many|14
TGTGCCAGCTTCTTTGGGGGCCCCGACACTGAAGCTTTCTTT
CASFFGGPDTEAFF
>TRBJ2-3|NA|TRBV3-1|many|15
TGTGCCAGCAGCCAAGGACCTAAGTACGCAGATACGCAGTATTTT
CASSQGPKYADTQYF
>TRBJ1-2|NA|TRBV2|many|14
TGTGCCAGCAGGAAGGGGTCGGGCTACTATGGCTACACCTTC
CASRKGSGYYGYTF
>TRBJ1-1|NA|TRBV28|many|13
TGTGCCAGCATTCCCTATGGGGGCACTGAAGCTTTCTTT
CASIPYGGTEAFF
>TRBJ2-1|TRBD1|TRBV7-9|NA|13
TGTGCCAGCAGCTCGGGACAGCCCAATGAGCAGTTCTTC
CASSSGQPNEQFF
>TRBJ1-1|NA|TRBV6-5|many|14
TGTGCCAGCAGCCCGACACGATTGAACACTGAAGCTTTCTTT
CASSPTRLNTEAFF
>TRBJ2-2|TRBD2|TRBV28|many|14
TGTGCCAGCACTAGCGGGGGGCACACCGGGGAGCTGTTTTTT
CASTSGGHTGELFF
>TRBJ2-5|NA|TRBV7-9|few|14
TGTGCCAGCAGCTTAGGTGGGGCAGAAAGGACCCAGTACTTC
CASSLGGAERTQYF
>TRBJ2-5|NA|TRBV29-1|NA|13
TGCAGCGCCTCACGGGCACTTCAAGAGACCCAGTACTTC
CSASRALQETQYF
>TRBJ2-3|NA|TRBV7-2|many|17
TGTGCCAGCAGCTTCAGAACCGGGACTCCTAGCTCAACCACGCAGTATTTT
CASSFRTGTPSSTTQYF
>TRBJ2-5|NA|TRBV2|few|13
TGTGCCAGCAGTGCCGGACTAAAAGAGACCCAGTACTTC
CASSAGLKETQYF
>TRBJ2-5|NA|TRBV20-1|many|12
TGCAGTGCTGATGGACTGGCGGAGACCCAGTACTTC
CSADGLAETQYF
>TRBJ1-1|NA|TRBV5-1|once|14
TGCGCCAGCAGCGGGGGCCTAAGAGACACTGAAGCTTTCTTT
CASSGGLRDTEAFF
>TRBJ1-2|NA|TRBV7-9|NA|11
TGTGCCAGCAGCAATAACTATGGCTACACCTTC
CASSNNYGYTF